These 32 T cell receptor beta chains originate from one sample sequenced in a study of T-cell reconstitution after alpha-beta-depleted transplantation in children. A TCRbeta library incorporating unique molecular identifiers was prepared. MiXCR was run by TCRdb on the PCR reads, yielding one entry per CDR3 protein. Among approximately 350,000 distinct CDR3 sequences listed, 15% to 20% were seen once. This sample comprised PBMCs, mostly from graft donor cells, obtained 360 days after TCRalphabeta/CD19-depleted stem cell transplant. The source is a male patient aged 2 to 10 who had a stem cell transplant for acute lymphoblastic leukemia, so the T cells may come from the graft donor.

The gene calls are TRBV27 and TRBJ2-1; 8 bases agree with TRBD2. V trimming: 2 bases; J trimming: 4 bases; junction bases outside the gene matches: 4. CDR3 length: 15 residues. Per germline, CDR1 MNHEY and CDR2 SMNVEV (reference sequence). CDR3 DNA sequence: TGTGCCAGCAGTTTAGTAGCGGGACGGTACAATGAGCAGTTCTTC. The encoded protein is CASSLVAGRYNEQFF.

The sample holds many counts of this clonotype. The rearrangement links TRBV7-9 to TRBJ1-6, with D tentatively TRBD1 (5 bases). Trimming took off 5 bases at V and 6 bases at J, with 20 bases between the two ends. The CDR3 loop spans 17 amino acids. Germline CDR1 SEHNR, CDR2 FQNEAQ (reference sequence). In DNA form, the CDR3 reads TGTGCCAGCAGCCCAGGGACCGCTGAAGGGCTTAATTCACCCCTCCACTTT. Amino acid sequence: CASSPGTAEGLNSPLHF.

The V and J genes are TRBV20-1 and TRBJ2-7; D possibly uses TRBD1 or TRBD2 (6 bases each). The V gene's germline CDR1 is DFQATT and CDR2 SNEGSKA (reference sequence). This CDR3 contains 13 residues. The V and J ends lost 3 bases and 4 bases respectively, with 13 bases between them. CDR3 nucleotide sequence: TGCAGTGCTAGTCGGCAAGGGGGGTACGAGCAGTACTTC. Translating gives CSASRQGGYEQYF.

This clonotype was observed many times. CDR3 sequence (DNA): TGCAGTGCTAGAGGTGGAGGGGCTGAGCAGTTCTTC. Translating it yields CSARGGGAEQFF. V is TRBV20-1 and J is TRBJ2-1; D may be TRBD2 (6 bases). Germline-derived CDR1 and CDR2 are DFQATT and SNEGSKA (reference sequence). The CDR3 is 12 amino acids. Trimming took off 1 base at V and 9 bases at J, with 10 bases between the two ends.

This clonotype was counted only a few times. This chain connects TRBV3-1 to TRBJ2-1, with no clear D. CDR3 length: 15 residues. CDR1 is LGHDT and CDR2 is YNNKEL in the germline V gene (reference sequence). Trimming pared 0 bases from V and 0 bases from J, leaving 6 bases between. CDR3 in DNA: TGTGCCAGCAGCCAAGACACGGTCTCCTACAATGAGCAGTTCTTC. It specifies CASSQDTVSYNEQFF.

This clonotype was detected ten times or more. The V and J genes are TRBV20-1 and TRBJ1-5; D is possibly TRBD1 (6 bases). This CDR3 has 13 residues. The germline gives CDR1 DFQATT, CDR2 SNEGSKA (reference sequence). V was shortened by 6 bases and J by 4 bases, with 13 bases between the two germline ends. CDR3 loop: CSAAYGQNQPQHF. CDR3 DNA: TGCAGTGCCGCCTACGGACAGAATCAGCCCCAGCATTTT.

This clonotype was picked up many times. The chain joins TRBV3-1 to TRBJ2-3; D uncertain. V lost 0 bases and J 5 bases, leaving 6 bases between the germline ends. Germline V gene sequence: CDR1 LGHDT, CDR2 YNNKEL (reference sequence). This CDR3 spans 13 amino acids. This CDR3 is CASSQDSRDTQYF. CDR3 in DNA: TGTGCCAGCAGCCAAGATTCCCGAGATACGCAGTATTTT.

The gene calls are TRBV2 and TRBJ2-2; D assignment may be TRBD1 or TRBD2 (5 bases each). This CDR3 has 12 amino acids. V lost 4 bases and J 7 bases, leaving 7 bases between the germline ends. Germline V gives CDR1 SNHLY, CDR2 FYNNEI. In DNA, the CDR3 is TGTGCCAGCAGTGGTGGGGGCGGGGAGCTGTTTTTT. Amino acid sequence: CASSGGGGELFF.

This clonotype was seen a few times. The chain recombines TRBV7-8 with TRBJ2-5, with TRBD1 identical over 7 bases. Unmatched junction bases numbered 10, after V lost 2 bases and J lost 4 bases. Germline CDR1 is SGHVS and CDR2 is FQNEAQ. The CDR3 covers 16 residues. The CDR3 DNA follows: TGTGCCAGCAGCTTACTCTCGACAGGGTCGGGAGAGACCCAGTACTTC. This translates into CASSLLSTGSGETQYF. The complete variable domain, with remaining parts taken from reference TRBV7-8 and TRBJ2-5, reads GAGVSQSPRYKVAKRGQDVALRCDPISGHVSLFWYQQALGQGPEFLTYFQNEAQLDKSGLPSDRFFAERPEGSVSTLKIQRTQQEDSAVYLCASSLLSTGSGETQYFGPGTRLLVL.

At least ten counts were recorded for this clonotype. The chain links TRBV7-3 to TRBJ2-3; 10 bases fit TRBD1. The trim removed 5 bases at V and 1 base at J, leaving 6 bases unmatched. The CDR3 spans 16 residues. Per germline, CDR1 SGHTA and CDR2 FQGTGA. The CDR3 coding sequence is TGTGCCAGCAGCCCAACCGGGACAGGGGGCACAGATACGCAGTATTTT. It encodes CASSPTGTGGTDTQYF.

This sequence joins TRBV29-1 and TRBJ1-2, with D possibly matching TRBD1 (5 bases). CDR1 is SQVTM and CDR2 is ANQGSEA in the germline V gene. The CDR3 has 16 residues. V lost 6 bases and J lost 4, with 24 bases in between. In DNA form, the CDR3 reads TGCAGCGTCTTCTTGGGGGGGTCCTCCGGCGGCTATGGCTACACCTTC. It is translated as CSVFLGGSSGGYGYTF.

This sequence joins TRBV29-1 and TRBJ2-1; no reliable D call. The CDR3 loop spans 16 amino acids. The V and J ends lost 6 bases and 0 bases respectively, with 18 bases between them. Germline-derived CDR1 and CDR2 are SQVTM and ANQGSEA. This CDR3 reads CSVLLSGFSSYNEQFF. The CDR3 DNA sequence: TGCAGCGTCCTACTCTCTGGGTTTTCCTCCTACAATGAGCAGTTCTTC.

V is TRBV4-1 and J is TRBJ2-1, with a weak D call TRBD2 (6 bases). The length of the CDR3 is 14 residues. V dropped 4 bases and J dropped 6 bases, with 13 bases sitting between them. The germline gives CDR1 MGHRA, CDR2 YSYEKL. This chain's CDR3 is CASSPSPTSNEQFF. CDR3 nucleotide sequence: TGCGCCAGCAGCCCCTCCCCGACTAGCAATGAGCAGTTCTTC.

This clonotype was seen more than once but under ten times. The rearrangement links TRBV6-2 or TRBV6-3 to TRBJ1-1; possible D gene TRBD1, 5 bases. Trimming cost V 9 bases and J 7 bases, with 21 bases left between them. CDR3 length equals 14 residues. Germline-derived CDR1 and CDR2 are MNHEY and SVGEGT. CDR3 protein: CASRLPQGISEAFF. In DNA form, the CDR3 reads TGTGCCAGTCGACTGCCCCAGGGTATTAGTGAAGCTTTCTTT.

This clonotype has only a few counts. The J gene is TRBJ1-1, the V gene TRBV10-3; TRBD1 matches 9 bases. V shed 6 bases, J shed 0 bases, and the junction held 2 bases outside the gene matches. Germline V gives CDR1 ENHRY, CDR2 SYGVKD. The CDR3 is 14 residues long. CDR3 in amino acids: CAISRTGVNTEAFF. The CDR3 coding sequence is TGTGCCATCAGCAGGACAGGGGTGAACACTGAAGCTTTCTTT.

This chain links TRBV7-2 with TRBJ1-6; D remains unclear. The CDR3 contains 16 residues. V lost 5 bases and J lost 10, with 21 bases in between. CDR1 is SGHTA, CDR2 FQGNSA, per germline. The CDR3: CASSTVETLGGSPLHF. In DNA form, the CDR3 reads TGTGCCAGCAGCACAGTGGAGACTTTAGGAGGATCACCCCTCCACTTT. Full variable domain (remainder filled in from reference TRBV7-2 and TRBJ1-6): GAGVSQSPSNKVTEKGKDVELRCDPISGHTALYWYRQSLGQGLEFLIYFQGNSAPDKSGLPSDRFSAERTGGSVSTLTIQRTQQEDSAVYLCASSTVETLGGSPLHFGNGTRLTVT.

The chain has TRBV4-1 and TRBJ2-1; 10 bases map to TRBD1. The CDR3 sequence is 15 residues long. J gave up 4 bases and V 3 bases, and 3 bases lay outside the gene matches. Germline V gene data show CDR1 as MGHRA and CDR2 as YSYEKL. CDR3 protein: CASSQDRGAYNEQFF. CDR3 DNA: TGCGCCAGCAGCCAGGACAGGGGGGCATACAATGAGCAGTTCTTC.

The rearrangement joins TRBV7-3 to TRBJ2-2; tentatively, D is TRBD1 or TRBD2 (5 bases each). The V gene lost 4 bases and the J gene lost 7 bases, with 19 bases spanning the gap. The CDR3 covers 16 residues. From germline, CDR1 is SGHTA and CDR2 FQGTGA. CDR3 sequence (DNA): TGTGCCAGCAGCTCCGGGGCTCTGCCTGGGGGCGGGGAGCTGTTTTTT. Residues: CASSSGALPGGGELFF.

In its sample, this clonotype was seen many times. The chain carries TRBV14 and TRBJ1-6; D ambiguous. V lost 0 bases, J lost 10 bases, and 7 bases lay in between. From germline, CDR1 is SGHDN and CDR2 FVKESK. This CDR3 is 13 amino acids long. The CDR3 loop is CASSQDWRSPLHF. The CDR3 DNA is TGTGCCAGCAGCCAAGATTGGAGGTCACCCCTCCACTTT.

This clonotype has more than one count but fewer than ten. CDR3 sequence (DNA): TGTGCCAGCAGCTTCCTAGTATTGGGTGGGAGCTCCTACAATGAGCAGTTCTTC. This codes for CASSFLVLGGSSYNEQFF. The chain recombines TRBV11-1 with TRBJ2-1, with D possibly being TRBD2 (5 bases). The CDR3 totals 18 residues. CDR1 is SGHAT and CDR2 is FQDESV in the germline V gene (reference sequence). Trimming shortened V by 3 bases and J by 0 bases, and 18 bases separated the two germline ends.

This clonotype was observed a few times. The chain uses TRBV2 and TRBJ2-1; TRBD2 agrees at 8 bases. CDR3 length: 13 amino acids. The germline gives CDR1 SNHLY, CDR2 FYNNEI. Losses at the gene ends were 7 bases for V and 5 bases for J; bases not matched to a gene: 4. The chain's CDR3 is CASMGLGDNEQFF. CDR3 nucleotides: TGTGCCAGCATGGGACTAGGGGACAATGAGCAGTTCTTC.

This clonotype has only a few counts. This sequence joins TRBV6-5 and TRBJ1-2; D is possibly TRBD1 (5 bases). V lost 7 bases to trimming and J lost 1 base, with 16 bases between them. The CDR3 loop spans 15 amino acids. Germline CDR1 is MNHEY and CDR2 is SVGAGI. CDR3 sequence reads: CASITGNFINYGYTF. For the CDR3, the DNA is TGTGCCAGCATTACAGGCAATTTTATTAACTATGGCTACACCTTC.

This clonotype turned up a few times. The chain carries TRBV13 and TRBJ2-7; 8 bases map to TRBD1. V trimming: 6 bases; J trimming: 7 bases; junction bases outside the gene matches: 8. Germline CDR1 reads PRHDT; CDR2 reads FYEKMQ (reference sequence). This CDR3 comprises 13 residues. In nucleotides, the CDR3 is TGTGCCAGCAGTGGACAGGGAGGTAGAGAGCAGTACTTC. This codes for CASSGQGGREQYF.

In this sample, this clonotype turned up many times. The chain carries TRBV2 and TRBJ2-1, with 16 nucleotides matching TRBD2. CDR1 SNHLY and CDR2 FYNNEI come from the germline V gene. This CDR3 is 16 amino acids long. V was pared by 8 bases and J by 10 bases, with 11 bases of the junction left unmatched. The CDR3: CASLYPGTSGRGEQFF. The DNA for the CDR3 is TGTGCCAGCTTATACCCCGGGACTAGCGGGAGGGGAGAGCAGTTCTTC.

This clonotype has ten or more counts. The genes are TRBV4-2 and TRBJ1-2; D might be TRBD1 (5 bases). This CDR3 spans 16 amino acids. Trimming shortened V by 0 bases and J by 2 bases, and 13 bases separated the two germline ends. Germline values: CDR1 LGHNA, CDR2 YNFKEQ. In DNA, the CDR3 is TGTGCCAGCAGCCAAGATTGGCAGGGAGGGAACTATGGCTACACCTTC. Translation gives CASSQDWQGGNYGYTF.

The chain combines TRBV7-6 with TRBJ2-1; 11 bases agree with TRBD2. The CDR3 extends over 15 amino acids. Germline V gene data show CDR1 as SGHVS and CDR2 as FNYEAQ. V trimming: 9 bases; J trimming: 8 bases; junction bases outside the gene matches: 12. CDR3 loop: CASQAGLAGGYEQFF. Here the CDR3 DNA reads TGTGCCAGTCAGGCCGGGCTAGCGGGAGGCTATGAGCAGTTCTTC. The entire variable domain, with the rest obtained from reference TRBV7-6 and TRBJ2-1, is as follows: GAGVSQSPRYKVTKRGQDVALRCDPISGHVSLYWYRQALGQGPEFLTYFNYEAQQDKSGLPNDRFSAERPEGSISTLTIQRTEQRDSAMYRCASQAGLAGGYEQFFGPGTRLTVL.

This clonotype showed up just a few times. The rearrangement links TRBV4-1 to TRBJ2-1; D possibly corresponds to TRBD2 (5 bases). In germline, CDR1 is MGHRA, CDR2 YSYEKL. The ends were cut back, 2 bases at V and 0 bases at J, with 17 bases in the middle. The CDR3 is 18 amino acids. CDR3 sequence (DNA): TGCGCCAGCAGCCAACTAGCTCGGACCTGGAGCTCCTACAATGAGCAGTTCTTC. Its translation: CASSQLARTWSSYNEQFF.

The V and J genes are TRBV20-1 and TRBJ2-3, with 10 bases matching TRBD2. This CDR3 region has 17 residues. After removal of 3 bases from V and 2 bases from J, the junction contained 11 bases not matched to a gene. Germline V lookup: CDR1 DFQATT, CDR2 SNEGSKA (reference sequence). The CDR3 region has the DNA TGCAGTGCTAGGAATCTGTGGCTAGCGGGAGCCACAGATACGCAGTATTTT. It translates to CSARNLWLAGATDTQYF.

This clonotype was observed many times. The chain combines TRBV27 with TRBJ2-5, with 11 nucleotides matching TRBD2. Germline CDR1 MNHEY, CDR2 SMNVEV (reference sequence). With V trimmed by 7 bases and J by 2 bases, 9 bases remained unmatched. The CDR3 covers 16 residues. CDR3 sequence (DNA): TGTGCCAGCAACCTTGGGGGGACTAGCGGTCAAGAGACCCAGTACTTC. Its translation: CASNLGGTSGQETQYF.

This chain connects TRBV29-1 to TRBJ1-4; 9 nucleotides align to TRBD1. The CDR3 extends over 16 amino acids. Germline values: CDR1 SQVTM, CDR2 ANQGSEA. The V and J ends lost 7 bases and 3 bases, in that order; junction bases with no gene match: 12. Here the CDR3 reads CSATGQGFPANEKLFF. In DNA, the CDR3 is TGCAGCGCTACGGGACAGGGCTTTCCGGCTAATGAAAAACTGTTTTTT.

The chain has TRBV7-8 and TRBJ2-2; 7 bases line up with TRBD1. This CDR3 comprises 15 residues. Germline V lookup: CDR1 SGHVS, CDR2 FQNEAQ. V was pared by 5 bases and J by 7 bases, with 10 bases of the junction left unmatched. DNA for the CDR3: TGTGCCAGCAGCCCCCACCGCCGGACAGGCGGGGAGCTGTTTTTT. This codes for CASSPHRRTGGELFF. The variable domain in full, with the rest retrieved from reference TRBV7-8 and TRBJ2-2, is GAGVSQSPRYKVAKRGQDVALRCDPISGHVSLFWYQQALGQGPEFLTYFQNEAQLDKSGLPSDRFFAERPEGSVSTLKIQRTQQEDSAVYLCASSPHRRTGGELFFGEGSRLTVL.

In its sample, this clonotype was seen a few times. The J gene is TRBJ2-2, the V gene TRBV27; 8 bases match TRBD2. The CDR3 is 16 residues long. The V gene end was trimmed by 6 bases and the J gene end by 2 bases; junction bases not matched to a gene: 8. Germline V CDR1 and CDR2: MNHEY, SMNVEV (reference sequence). In DNA, the CDR3 is TGTGCCAGCAGCATACCGGGACTAGAAAACACCGGGGAGCTGTTTTTT. Protein: CASSIPGLENTGELFF.